The TCR beta chain under discussion was sequenced for a study of blood T cell repertoires in COVID-19. Study summary: Samples representing acute and convalescent COVID-19 were sourced from the United States, Italy and Spain. PBMCs, B-cell-depleted T cells, or T cells were the source of the cDNA or gDNA that made up the material.

In the authors' methods: Estimated nucleated cell counts came from reference gene primer amplification. Repertoires were generated with immunoSEQ multiplex PCR, while TCRdb's copy carries only in-frame clones and drops some. That table is the source of V, J and clone size, and D and trimming were worked out from the DNA. The data show about 49,000 clones, about 88% seen once. In germline, CDR1 is SGHRS, CDR2 YFSETQ. CDR3 size: 13 residues. Trimming removed 6 bases at V and 5 bases at J, with 13 bases between. The chain recombines TRBV5-1 with TRBJ2-3, with D possibly TRBD2 on 5 matching bases. The receptor comes from a man in his forties with active COVID-19. Sequences were obtained from peripheral blood. CDR3 amino acids: CASTLRTGDTQYF. The DNA for the CDR3 is TGCGCCAGCACCCTCCGGACTGGAGATACGCAGTATTTT.